Below, 4 T cell receptor beta chains from the same sample are listed, as sequenced in a study of T-cell memory formation after mild COVID-19. TCRdb analysed the 5' RACE reads with MiXCR anew, one entry per CDR3 protein. This sample has some 300,000 distinct CDR3 sequences; approximately 19% occur once, and the top ten carry under 25%. Sample: PBMCs or a T cell subset sorted from them (not recorded which). The receptors originated from a man aged 18 to 30 who had mild COVID-19 (a few samples of this study predate the infection). Cell type and time point are not known.

The rearrangement links TRBV11-2 to TRBJ1-2; D perhaps matches TRBD1 (5 bases). The CDR3 is 15 amino acids. Germline V gives CDR1 SGHAT, CDR2 FQNNGV. The germline V and J ends were trimmed by 0 bases and 7 bases, with 15 bases remaining between them. The CDR3 nucleotides read TGTGCCAGCAGCTTAGACAGGGCCAATGGTGGTGGCTACACCTTC. This codes for CASSLDRANGGGYTF. The entire variable domain, with the rest obtained from reference TRBV11-2 and TRBJ1-2, is as follows: EAGVAQSPRYKIIEKRQSVAFWCNPISGHATLYWYQQILGQGPKLLIQFQNNGVVDDSQLPKDRFSAERLKGVDSTLKIQPAKLEDSAVYLCASSLDRANGGGYTFGSGTRLTVV.

The genes are TRBV19 and TRBJ2-2; D perhaps matches TRBD1 (6 bases). There are 16 residues in the CDR3. Between the trimmed V and J ends, which lost 7 bases and 2 bases, there was a span of 17 bases. CDR1 LNHDA and CDR2 SQIVND come from the germline V gene (reference sequence). The CDR3 DNA sequence: TGTGCCAGTACCTCCACCCGGGACAACAACACCGGGGAGCTGTTTTTT. It is translated as CASTSTRDNNTGELFF.

This clonotype was found many times. The J gene is TRBJ2-7, the V gene TRBV5-1; D possibly uses TRBD1 or TRBD2 (6 bases each). V lost 5 bases and J lost 2, with 17 bases in between. The CDR3 contains 15 residues. Germline lookup yields CDR1 SGHRS and CDR2 YFSETQ. CDR3 sequence reads: CASSWGAGEAYEQYV. In nucleotides, the CDR3 is TGCGCCAGCAGTTGGGGGGCAGGGGAGGCCTACGAGCAGTACGTC.

The J gene is TRBJ2-1, the V gene TRBV7-2; D perhaps matches TRBD2 (6 bases). Germline V gene sequence: CDR1 SGHTA, CDR2 FQGNSA. CDR3 size: 16 residues. V was clipped by 5 bases and J by 0 bases, with 14 bases between them. This CDR3 reads CASSLGLPRSYNEQFF. The CDR3, as DNA: TGTGCCAGCAGCCTGGGACTTCCTCGCTCCTACAATGAGCAGTTCTTC.